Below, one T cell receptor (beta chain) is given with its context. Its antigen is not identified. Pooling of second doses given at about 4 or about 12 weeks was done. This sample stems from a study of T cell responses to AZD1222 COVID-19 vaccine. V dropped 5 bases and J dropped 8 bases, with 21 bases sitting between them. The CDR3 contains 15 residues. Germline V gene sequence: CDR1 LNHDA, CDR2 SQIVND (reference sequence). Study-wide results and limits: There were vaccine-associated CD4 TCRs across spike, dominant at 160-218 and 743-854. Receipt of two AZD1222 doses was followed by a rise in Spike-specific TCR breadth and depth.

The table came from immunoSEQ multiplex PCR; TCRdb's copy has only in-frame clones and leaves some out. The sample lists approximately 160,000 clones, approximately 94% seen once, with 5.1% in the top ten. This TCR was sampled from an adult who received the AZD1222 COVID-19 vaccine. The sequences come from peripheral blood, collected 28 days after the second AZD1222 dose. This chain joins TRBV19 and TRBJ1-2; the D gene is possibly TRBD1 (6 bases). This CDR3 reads CASSPYSDSLRGYTF. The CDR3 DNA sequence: TGTGCCAGTAGTCCATACTCGGACAGCCTCCGGGGCTACACCTTC.